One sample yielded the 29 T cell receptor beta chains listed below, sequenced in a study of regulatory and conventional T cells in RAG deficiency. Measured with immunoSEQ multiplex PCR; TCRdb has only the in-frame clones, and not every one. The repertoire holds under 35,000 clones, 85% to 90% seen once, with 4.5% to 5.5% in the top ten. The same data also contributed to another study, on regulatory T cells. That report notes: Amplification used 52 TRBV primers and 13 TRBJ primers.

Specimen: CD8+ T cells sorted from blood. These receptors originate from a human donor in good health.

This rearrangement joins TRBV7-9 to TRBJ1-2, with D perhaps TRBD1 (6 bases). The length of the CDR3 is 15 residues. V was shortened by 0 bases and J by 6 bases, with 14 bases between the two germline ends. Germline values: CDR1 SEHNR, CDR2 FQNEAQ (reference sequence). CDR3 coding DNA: TGTGCCAGCAGCTTAGCGTATCAGGGGTGGGATGGCTACACCTTC. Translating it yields CASSLAYQGWDGYTF.

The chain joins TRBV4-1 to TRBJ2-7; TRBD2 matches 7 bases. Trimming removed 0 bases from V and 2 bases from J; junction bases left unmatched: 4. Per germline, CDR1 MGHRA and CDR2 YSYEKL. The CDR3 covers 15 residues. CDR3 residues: CASSQDQGLAYEQYF. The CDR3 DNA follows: TGCGCCAGCAGCCAAGATCAAGGACTAGCCTACGAGCAGTACTTC.

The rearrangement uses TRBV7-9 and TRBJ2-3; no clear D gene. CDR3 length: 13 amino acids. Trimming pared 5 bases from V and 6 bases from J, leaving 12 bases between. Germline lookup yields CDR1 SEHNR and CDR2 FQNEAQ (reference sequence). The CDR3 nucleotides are TGTGCCAGCAGCCCATTGGCAGATGATACGCAGTATTTT. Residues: CASSPLADDTQYF. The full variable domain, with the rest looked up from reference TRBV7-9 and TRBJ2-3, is DTGVSQNPRHKITKRGQNVTFRCDPISEHNRLYWYRQTLGQGPEFLTYFQNEAQLEKSRLLSDRFSAERPKGSFSTLEIQRTEQGDSAMYLCASSPLADDTQYFGPGTRLTVL.

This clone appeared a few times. In DNA, the CDR3 is TGTGCCAGTAGTCTCACTATCGACAGCAACTACGAGCAGTACTTC. It codes for CASSLTIDSNYEQYF. V is TRBV19 and J is TRBJ2-7, with TRBD1 as a possible D gene (5 bases). CDR3 length: 15 amino acids. V dropped 5 bases and J dropped 3 bases, with 17 bases sitting between them. Looked up from germline, CDR1 is LNHDA and CDR2 is SQIVND (reference sequence).

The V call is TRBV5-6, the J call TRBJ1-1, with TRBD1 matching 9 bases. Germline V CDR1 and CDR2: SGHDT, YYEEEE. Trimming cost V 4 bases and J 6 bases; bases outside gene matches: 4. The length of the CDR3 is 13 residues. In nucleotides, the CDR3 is TGTGCCAGCAGCGTACAGGGGGCGGCTGAAGCTTTCTTT. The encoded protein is CASSVQGAAEAFF.

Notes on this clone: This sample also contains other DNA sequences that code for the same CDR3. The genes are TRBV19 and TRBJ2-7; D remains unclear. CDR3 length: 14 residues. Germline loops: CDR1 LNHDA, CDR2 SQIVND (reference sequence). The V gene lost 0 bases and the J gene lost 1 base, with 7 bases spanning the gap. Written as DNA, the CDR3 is TGTGCCAGTAGTATAGAGGCCCGTTCCTACGAGCAGTACTTC. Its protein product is CASSIEARSYEQYF.

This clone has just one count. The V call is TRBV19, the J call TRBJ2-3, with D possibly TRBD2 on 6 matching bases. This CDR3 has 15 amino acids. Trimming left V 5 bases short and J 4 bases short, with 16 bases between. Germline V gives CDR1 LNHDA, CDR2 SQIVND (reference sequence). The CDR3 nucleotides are TGTGCCAGTAGTGCGCTCGGGAGCCGTGCAGATACGCAGTATTTT. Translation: CASSALGSRADTQYF.

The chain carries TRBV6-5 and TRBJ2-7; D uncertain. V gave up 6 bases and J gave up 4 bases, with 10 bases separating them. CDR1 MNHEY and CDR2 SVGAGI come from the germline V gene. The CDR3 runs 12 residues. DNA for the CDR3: TGTGCCAGCAGAGAGTTCGCGTACGAGCAGTACTTC. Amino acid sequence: CASREFAYEQYF.

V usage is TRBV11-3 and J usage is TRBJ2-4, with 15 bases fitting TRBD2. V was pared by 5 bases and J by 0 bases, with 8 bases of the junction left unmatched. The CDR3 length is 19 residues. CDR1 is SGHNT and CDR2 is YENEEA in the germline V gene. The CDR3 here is CASSERGLAGGGAKNIQYF. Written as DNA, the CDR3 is TGTGCCAGCAGCGAGAGGGGACTAGCGGGAGGTGGAGCCAAAAACATTCAGTACTTC.

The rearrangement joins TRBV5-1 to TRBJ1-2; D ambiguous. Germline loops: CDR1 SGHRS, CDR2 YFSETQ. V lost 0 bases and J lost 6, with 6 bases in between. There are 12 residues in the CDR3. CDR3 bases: TGCGCCAGCAGCTTGGGTGGGGATGGCTACACCTTC. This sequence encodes CASSLGGDGYTF.

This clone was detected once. The CDR3 DNA sequence: TGCAGCGTTGAATACGATAAAGATTACAATGAGCAGTTCTTC. This encodes CSVEYDKDYNEQFF. The chain recombines TRBV29-1 with TRBJ2-1; D gene ambiguous. Germline values: CDR1 SQVTM, CDR2 ANQGSEA. The ends were cut back, 2 bases at V and 4 bases at J, with 12 bases in the middle. CDR3 length equals 14 residues.

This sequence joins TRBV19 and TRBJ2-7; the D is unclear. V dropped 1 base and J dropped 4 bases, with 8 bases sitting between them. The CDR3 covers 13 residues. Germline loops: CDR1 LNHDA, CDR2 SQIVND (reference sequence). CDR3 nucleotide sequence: TGTGCCAGTAGTATAGGATGGGAATACGAGCAGTACTTC. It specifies CASSIGWEYEQYF.

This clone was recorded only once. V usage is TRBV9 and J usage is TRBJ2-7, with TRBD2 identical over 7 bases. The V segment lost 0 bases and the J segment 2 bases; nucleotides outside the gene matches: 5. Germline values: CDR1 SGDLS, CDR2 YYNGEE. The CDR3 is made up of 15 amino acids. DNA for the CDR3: TGTGCCAGCAGCGTAGCGGCTAGCGGTACCTACGAGCAGTACTTC. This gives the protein CASSVAASGTYEQYF.

CDR3 region: CAISDPGARDTIYF. For the CDR3, the DNA is TGTGCCATCAGTGACCCGGGGGCGCGGGACACCATATATTTT. The rearrangement joins TRBV10-3 to TRBJ1-3, with D perhaps TRBD1 (6 bases). The CDR3 sequence is 14 residues long. Germline loops: CDR1 ENHRY, CDR2 SYGVKD. V dropped 3 bases and J dropped 8 bases, with 14 bases sitting between them.

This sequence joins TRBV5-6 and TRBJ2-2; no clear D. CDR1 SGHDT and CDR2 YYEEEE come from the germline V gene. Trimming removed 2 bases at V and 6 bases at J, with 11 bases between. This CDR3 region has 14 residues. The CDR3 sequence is CASSFLDESGELFF. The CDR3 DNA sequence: TGTGCCAGCAGCTTCTTAGACGAATCCGGGGAGCTGTTTTTT.

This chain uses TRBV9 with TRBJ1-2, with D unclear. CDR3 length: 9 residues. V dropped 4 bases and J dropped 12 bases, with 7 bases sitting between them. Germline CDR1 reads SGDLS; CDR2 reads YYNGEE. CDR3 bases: TGTGCCAGCAGCCCAGACCACACCTTC. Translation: CASSPDHTF.

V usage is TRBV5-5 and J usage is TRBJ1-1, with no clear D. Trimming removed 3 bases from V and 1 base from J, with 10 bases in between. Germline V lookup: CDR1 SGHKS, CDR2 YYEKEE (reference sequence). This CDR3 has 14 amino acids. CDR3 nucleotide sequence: TGTGCCAGCAGCTCACCTAGCCCGAACACTGAAGCTTTCTTT. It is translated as CASSSPSPNTEAFF.

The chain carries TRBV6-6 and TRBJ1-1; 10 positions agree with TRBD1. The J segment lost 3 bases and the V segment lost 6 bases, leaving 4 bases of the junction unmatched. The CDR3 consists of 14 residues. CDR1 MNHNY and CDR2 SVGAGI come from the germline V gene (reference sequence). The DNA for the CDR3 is TGTGCCAGCAGCCTGGACAGGGGGGACACTGAAGCTTTCTTT. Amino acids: CASSLDRGDTEAFF.

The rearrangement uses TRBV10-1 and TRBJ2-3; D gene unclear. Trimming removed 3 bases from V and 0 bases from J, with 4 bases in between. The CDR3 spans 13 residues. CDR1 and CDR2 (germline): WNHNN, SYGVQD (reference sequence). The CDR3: CASSDTSTDTQYF. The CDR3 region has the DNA TGCGCCAGCAGTGATACTAGCACAGATACGCAGTATTTT.

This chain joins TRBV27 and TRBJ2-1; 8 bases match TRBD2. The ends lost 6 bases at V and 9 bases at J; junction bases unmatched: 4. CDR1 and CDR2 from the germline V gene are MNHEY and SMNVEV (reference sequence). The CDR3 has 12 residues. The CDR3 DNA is TGTGCCAGCAGCCGACTAGCGAGTGAGCAGTTCTTC. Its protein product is CASSRLASEQFF.

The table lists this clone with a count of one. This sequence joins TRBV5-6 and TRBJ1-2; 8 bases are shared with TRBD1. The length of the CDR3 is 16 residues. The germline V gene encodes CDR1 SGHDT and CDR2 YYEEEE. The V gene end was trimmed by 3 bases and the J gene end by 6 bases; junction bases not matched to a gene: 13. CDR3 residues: CASSSADRGRKDGYTF. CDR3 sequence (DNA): TGTGCCAGCAGCTCGGCCGACAGGGGAAGGAAAGATGGCTACACCTTC.

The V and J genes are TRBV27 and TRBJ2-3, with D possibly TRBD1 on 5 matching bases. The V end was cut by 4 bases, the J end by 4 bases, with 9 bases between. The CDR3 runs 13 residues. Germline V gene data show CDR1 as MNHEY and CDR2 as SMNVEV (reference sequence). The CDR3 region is CASSSGFADTQYF. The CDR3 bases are TGTGCCAGCAGTTCAGGGTTCGCAGATACGCAGTATTTT.

The CDR3 nucleotides are TGTGCCAGCAGCCTTTCAGGGTCGGACACTGAAGCTTTCTTT. It specifies CASSLSGSDTEAFF. V usage is TRBV7-3 and J usage is TRBJ1-1, with D possibly TRBD1 on 5 matching bases. CDR3 size: 14 residues. V gave up 5 bases and J gave up 3 bases, with 13 bases separating them. Germline V CDR1 and CDR2: SGHTA, FQGTGA.

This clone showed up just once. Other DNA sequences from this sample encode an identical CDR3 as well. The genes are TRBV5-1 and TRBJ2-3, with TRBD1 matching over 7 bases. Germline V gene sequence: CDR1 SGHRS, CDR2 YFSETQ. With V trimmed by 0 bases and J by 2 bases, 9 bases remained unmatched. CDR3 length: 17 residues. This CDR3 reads CASSLDDRVRDTDTQYF. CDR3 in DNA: TGCGCCAGCAGCTTGGACGACAGGGTCAGAGACACAGATACGCAGTATTTT.

The CDR3 region is CAISEGTGEGSTEAFF. The CDR3 region has the DNA TGTGCCATCAGTGAGGGGACAGGGGAAGGGAGCACTGAAGCTTTCTTT. The chain links TRBV10-3 to TRBJ1-1; TRBD1 agrees at 10 bases. Trimming cost V 2 bases and J 4 bases; bases outside gene matches: 7. This CDR3 has 16 amino acids. Germline CDR1 and CDR2: ENHRY and SYGVKD.

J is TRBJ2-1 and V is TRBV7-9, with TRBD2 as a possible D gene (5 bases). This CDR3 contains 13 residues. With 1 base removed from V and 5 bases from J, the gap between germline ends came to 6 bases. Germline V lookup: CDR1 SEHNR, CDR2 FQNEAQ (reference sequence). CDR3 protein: CASSLGENNEQFF. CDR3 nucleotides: TGTGCCAGCAGCTTAGGGGAGAACAATGAGCAGTTCTTC.

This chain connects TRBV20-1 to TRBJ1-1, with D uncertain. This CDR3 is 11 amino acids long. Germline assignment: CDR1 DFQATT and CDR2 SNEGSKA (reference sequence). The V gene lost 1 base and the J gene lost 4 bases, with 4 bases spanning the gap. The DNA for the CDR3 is TGCAGTGCTAGAGGGGGCACTGAAGCTTTCTTT. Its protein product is CSARGGTEAFF.

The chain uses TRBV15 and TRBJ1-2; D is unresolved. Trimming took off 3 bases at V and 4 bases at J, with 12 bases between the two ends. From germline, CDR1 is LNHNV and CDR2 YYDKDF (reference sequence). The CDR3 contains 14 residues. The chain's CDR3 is CATSSPGETYGYTF. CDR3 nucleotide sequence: TGTGCCACCAGCAGCCCTGGGGAGACCTATGGCTACACCTTC.

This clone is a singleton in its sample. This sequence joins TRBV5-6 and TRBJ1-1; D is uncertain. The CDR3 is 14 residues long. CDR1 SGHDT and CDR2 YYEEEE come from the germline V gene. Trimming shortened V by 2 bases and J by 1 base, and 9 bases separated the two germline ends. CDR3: CASSLTSPNTEAFF. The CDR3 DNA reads TGTGCCAGCAGCTTAACTTCCCCGAACACTGAAGCTTTCTTT. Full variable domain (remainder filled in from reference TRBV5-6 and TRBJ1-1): DAGVTQSPTHLIKTRGQQVTLRCSPKSGHDTVSWYQQALGQGPQFIFQYYEEEERQRGNFPDRFSGHQFPNYSSELNVNALLLGDSALYLCASSLTSPNTEAFFGQGTRLTVV.